Presented here are 23 T cell receptor beta chains from one specimen sequenced in a study of shared clonotypes between healthy human individuals. Naive CD8 isolation took CD45RO-negative cells positively selected for CCR7 and excluded terminally differentiated effector memory CD45RA+ cells. The assay was immunoSEQ multiplex PCR, and TCRdb's table has in-frame clones only and misses some. This table has about 2,100,000 clones, 85% to 95% appearing once. What was sequenced was naive CD8+ T cells from PBMCs. The receptors originated from a man aged 18 to 30 in good health. Some clones in this sample may be carry-over from other donors' samples.

The gene calls are TRBV6-1 and TRBJ1-1; D gene unclear. The CDR3 has 16 amino acids. Per the germline V gene, CDR1 is MNHNS and CDR2 is SASEGT. Between the trimmed V and J ends, which lost 3 bases and 3 bases, there was a span of 17 bases. CDR3 DNA sequence: TGTGCCAGCAGTGACAGACACGTCCCTGGGGACACTGAAGCTTTCTTT. Protein: CASSDRHVPGDTEAFF.

V is TRBV27 and J is TRBJ1-2; no clear D gene. This CDR3 comprises 15 residues. V dropped 4 bases and J dropped 2 bases, with 14 bases sitting between them. Germline V gives CDR1 MNHEY, CDR2 SMNVEV (reference sequence). DNA for the CDR3: TGTGCCAGCAGTTGGTCAGGCGTATCCAACTATGGCTACACCTTC. It yields the protein CASSWSGVSNYGYTF.

The chain recombines TRBV27 with TRBJ2-1; possible D gene TRBD2, 6 bases. Trimming took 5 bases from V and 3 from J, leaving 23 bases between them. Germline lookup yields CDR1 MNHEY and CDR2 SMNVEV (reference sequence). The CDR3 runs 18 residues. CDR3 DNA: TGTGCCAGCAGTCTCTACCCCGACTGGAGGGCGAACTACAATGAGCAGTTCTTC. Translated, it gives CASSLYPDWRANYNEQFF.

The gene calls are TRBV4-1 and TRBJ2-7; D may be TRBD2 (5 bases). Germline CDR1 reads MGHRA; CDR2 reads YSYEKL. The ends were cut back, 0 bases at V and 1 base at J, with 13 bases in the middle. The CDR3 extends over 16 amino acids. As DNA, the CDR3 is TGCGCCAGCAGCCAAGAAGAGCCAGCGGAGTCCTACGAGCAGTACTTC. Translating gives CASSQEEPAESYEQYF.

The chain links TRBV18 to TRBJ2-5; D might be TRBD1 or TRBD2, each matching 6 bases. Germline-derived CDR1 and CDR2 are KGHSH and LQKENI. The CDR3 has 15 residues. Trimming took off 0 bases at V and 4 bases at J, with 12 bases between the two ends. This chain's CDR3 is CASSPPWGAGETQYF. In nucleotides, the CDR3 is TGTGCCAGCTCACCACCGTGGGGGGCCGGAGAGACCCAGTACTTC.

The CDR3 here is CSKRTTLNEQFF. As DNA, the CDR3 is TGCAGCAAACGGACAACCCTAAATGAGCAGTTCTTC. The rearrangement joins TRBV29-1 to TRBJ2-1, with a possible D match to TRBD1 (5 bases). V lost 8 bases and J 7 bases, leaving 15 bases between the germline ends. Germline CDR1 reads SQVTM; CDR2 reads ANQGSEA. The CDR3 runs 12 residues.

The J gene is TRBJ1-2, the V gene TRBV9; 7 bases map to TRBD1. Germline V gene lookup returns CDR1 SGDLS and CDR2 YYNGEE. This CDR3 has 11 amino acids. The ends lost 3 bases at V and 14 bases at J; junction bases unmatched: 7. CDR3: CASSGQDRPTF. Written as DNA, the CDR3 is TGTGCCAGCAGCGGACAGGACAGGCCTACCTTC.

The CDR3: CASSPNSDPNEQFF. For the CDR3, the DNA is TGTGCCAGCAGTCCCAACTCTGACCCGAATGAGCAGTTCTTC. J is TRBJ2-1 and V is TRBV27; the D is unclear. Germline CDR1 MNHEY, CDR2 SMNVEV (reference sequence). The CDR3 runs to 14 residues. Trimming shortened V by 5 bases and J by 7 bases, and 15 bases separated the two germline ends.

V gene TRBV6-6 combines with J gene TRBJ2-1; D is possibly TRBD1 or TRBD2 (5 bases each). This CDR3 region has 16 residues. With 0 bases removed from V and 8 bases from J, the gap between germline ends came to 17 bases. Germline V gene lookup returns CDR1 MNHNY and CDR2 SVGAGI (reference sequence). The CDR3 here is CASSYSPGLAEDEQFF. CDR3 DNA: TGTGCCAGCAGTTACTCGCCAGGGCTCGCGGAGGATGAGCAGTTCTTC.

V and J are TRBV6-5 and TRBJ1-1; no clear D. Germline V CDR1 and CDR2: MNHEY, SVGAGI. The CDR3 loop spans 14 amino acids. Deletions cut 7 bases from V and 4 bases from J, with 16 bases between. The CDR3: CASTTSGTGTEAFF. The CDR3 coding sequence is TGTGCCAGCACGACCAGCGGCACCGGCACTGAAGCTTTCTTT.

This clone was detected once. The rearrangement uses TRBV7-2 and TRBJ2-1; D call uncertain. Germline loops: CDR1 SGHTA, CDR2 FQGNSA. Trimming left V 5 bases short and J 6 bases short, with 11 bases between. CDR3 size: 13 residues. CDR3 DNA sequence: TGTGCCAGCAGCACCAGTCCCGCCAATGAGCAGTTCTTC. The encoded protein is CASSTSPANEQFF.

The chain employs TRBV13 and TRBJ2-5; D gene uncertain. The CDR3 has 13 amino acids. CDR1 is PRHDT, CDR2 FYEKMQ, per germline (reference sequence). The V end lost 2 bases, the J end lost 2 bases, and 6 bases lay between the germline ends. The CDR3, as DNA: TGTGCCAGCAGCTTAAGTCTTCAAGAGACCCAGTACTTC. It encodes CASSLSLQETQYF.

The chain recombines TRBV7-8 with TRBJ2-2, with TRBD2 as a possible D gene (6 bases). Germline V gene data show CDR1 as SGHVS and CDR2 as FQNEAQ. V lost 1 base to trimming and J lost 6 bases, with 12 bases between them. The CDR3 has 15 amino acids. CDR3: CASSLGGTFSGELFF. The CDR3 DNA reads TGTGCCAGCAGCTTAGGCGGGACTTTTTCCGGGGAGCTGTTTTTT.

V is TRBV7-9 and J is TRBJ2-7; 10 bases align to TRBD2. J lost 2 bases, V lost 6 bases, and 7 bases had no gene match. Germline loops: CDR1 SEHNR, CDR2 FQNEAQ (reference sequence). This CDR3 comprises 15 residues. CDR3 coding DNA: TGTGCCAGCAGTCAGACTAGCGGGCCTACCTACGAGCAGTACTTC. Its protein is CASSQTSGPTYEQYF.

The chain carries TRBV10-1 and TRBJ2-1; D remains unclear. V lost 3 bases to trimming and J lost 5 bases, with 11 bases between them. The CDR3 has 14 amino acids. Germline loops: CDR1 WNHNN, CDR2 SYGVQD (reference sequence). The CDR3 loop reads CASSEDQAHNEQFF. CDR3 DNA: TGCGCCAGCAGTGAAGATCAGGCCCACAATGAGCAGTTCTTC.

The V call is TRBV7-9, the J call TRBJ2-7; 9 bases fit TRBD2. This CDR3 has 14 residues. The germline V gene has CDR1 SEHNR and CDR2 FQNEAQ (reference sequence). V shed 5 bases, J shed 3 bases, and the junction held 5 bases outside the gene matches. The CDR3 is CASSAGLARYEQYF. In DNA, the CDR3 is TGTGCCAGCAGCGCCGGACTAGCGCGCTACGAGCAGTACTTC.

CDR3 residues: CASSIDRLAGHTGELFF. Written as DNA, the CDR3 is TGTGCCAGTAGTATAGATCGACTAGCGGGACACACCGGGGAGCTGTTTTTT. The chain is built from TRBV19 and TRBJ2-2; 11 nucleotides match TRBD2. Per germline, CDR1 LNHDA and CDR2 SQIVND (reference sequence). Trimming cost V 0 bases and J 3 bases; bases outside gene matches: 3. This CDR3 is 17 amino acids long.

The V and J genes are TRBV2 and TRBJ2-3, with 8 positions matching TRBD1. CDR3 length equals 18 residues. Per germline, CDR1 SNHLY and CDR2 FYNNEI. V gave up 0 bases and J gave up 0 bases; unmatched junction bases: 8. Here the CDR3 reads CASSEATFGQGSTDTQYF. The DNA for the CDR3 is TGTGCCAGCAGTGAAGCGACCTTTGGACAGGGTAGCACAGATACGCAGTATTTT.

CDR3 sequence reads: CASSRDGDSGANVLTF. The CDR3 DNA is TGTGCCAGCAGCCGGGACGGTGACTCTGGGGCCAACGTCCTGACTTTC. This chain links TRBV28 with TRBJ2-6; D possibly uses TRBD1 or TRBD2 (5 bases each). The CDR3 has 16 residues. Per germline, CDR1 MDHEN and CDR2 SYDVKM. V lost 6 bases and J 0 bases, leaving 12 bases between the germline ends.

The genes are TRBV5-6 and TRBJ1-2; 8 bases are shared with TRBD1. J gave up 6 bases and V 0 bases, and 7 bases lay outside the gene matches. The CDR3 has 15 residues. CDR1 and CDR2 from the germline V gene are SGHDT and YYEEEE. Here the CDR3 reads CASSLGLTGGHGYTF. The CDR3 coding sequence is TGTGCCAGCAGCTTGGGGCTAACAGGGGGGCATGGCTACACCTTC.

The chain joins TRBV2 to TRBJ1-1; D remains ambiguous. Between the trimmed V and J ends, which lost 10 bases and 6 bases, there was a span of 18 bases. This CDR3 is 13 amino acids long. CDR1 SNHLY and CDR2 FYNNEI come from the germline V gene. The CDR3 protein is CATTWAHFSEAFF. The CDR3 DNA reads TGTGCCACCACTTGGGCGCATTTCTCTGAAGCTTTCTTT.

The chain uses TRBV13 and TRBJ2-5; D not resolved. CDR3 size: 13 residues. Germline CDR1 and CDR2: PRHDT and FYEKMQ (reference sequence). The germline V and J ends were trimmed by 5 bases and 5 bases, with 12 bases remaining between them. The CDR3 DNA reads as TGTGCCAGCAGCCCTAGGGCCGAGGAGACCCAGTACTTC. It yields the protein CASSPRAEETQYF.

This clone occurred once. The chain has TRBV10-3 and TRBJ2-5, with TRBD1 as a possible D gene (5 bases). CDR1 is ENHRY and CDR2 is SYGVKD in the germline V gene. The CDR3 consists of 13 residues. V was pared by 11 bases and J by 5 bases, with 18 bases between. CDR3 sequence: CASTTGFGETQYF. Here the CDR3 DNA reads TGTGCCTCTACTACAGGTTTCGGGGAGACCCAGTACTTC.